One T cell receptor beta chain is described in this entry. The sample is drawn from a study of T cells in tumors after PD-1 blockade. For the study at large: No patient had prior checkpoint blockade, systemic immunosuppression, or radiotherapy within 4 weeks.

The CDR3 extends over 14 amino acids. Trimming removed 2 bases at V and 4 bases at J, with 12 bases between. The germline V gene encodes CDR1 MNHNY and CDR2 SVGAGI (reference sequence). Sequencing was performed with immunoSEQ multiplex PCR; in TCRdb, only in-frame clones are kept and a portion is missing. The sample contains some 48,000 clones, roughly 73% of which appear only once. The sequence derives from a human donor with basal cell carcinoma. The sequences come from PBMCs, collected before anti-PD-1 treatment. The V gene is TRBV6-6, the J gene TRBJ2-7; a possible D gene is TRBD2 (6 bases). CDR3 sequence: CASSYGRGEYEQYF. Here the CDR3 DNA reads TGTGCCAGCAGTTACGGGCGGGGAGAGTACGAGCAGTACTTC.